These 14 T cell receptor beta chains came from one sample sequenced in a study of cytomegalovirus exposure and HLA in healthy donors. PCR primers comprised 60 Vbeta and 13 Jbeta primers. Produced via immunoSEQ multiplex PCR; TCRdb's table is partial and in-frame only. The sample includes 150,000 to 200,000 clones, roughly 79% of them seen just once. Material for sequencing was PBMCs. The receptors were sampled from a male donor in good health and CMV-seropositive.

This clone appeared once. The rearrangement joins TRBV25-1 to TRBJ1-5; 7 bases agree with TRBD1. Germline assignment: CDR1 MGHDK and CDR2 SYGVNS. Germline trimming cut 4 bases from V and 4 bases from J; bases unmatched to any gene: 10. The CDR3 runs to 16 residues. The CDR3, as DNA: TGTGCCAGCAGTGCCCCCGGGACAGCTACAAATCAGCCCCAGCATTTT. Its protein is CASSAPGTATNQPQHF.

The J gene is TRBJ1-1, the V gene TRBV21-1; TRBD1, as called in the table, went unchecked against the DNA. TRBV21-1 is given as a pseudogene. This CDR3 region has 13 residues. The CDR3 sequence: CASSKVADTEAFF. Here the CDR3 DNA reads TGTGCCAGCAGCAAGGTGGCAGACACTGAAGCTTTCTTT.

The genes are TRBV9 and TRBJ2-5; D is unclear. The end of the DNA is better explained by TRBJ2-7, so the J call may be wrong. The CDR3 has 13 residues. The germline V gene has CDR1 SGDLS and CDR2 YYNGEE. The CDR3 region is CASSVDREDEQYF. CDR3 in DNA: TGTGCCAGCAGCGTAGACAGAGAAGACGAGCAGTACTTC.

The chain is built from TRBV7-2 and TRBJ1-5, with no clear D. This CDR3 is 12 amino acids long. Trimming removed 1 base at V and 9 bases at J, with 7 bases between. Germline CDR1 reads SGHTA; CDR2 reads FQGNSA. The DNA for the CDR3 is TGTGCCAGCAGCTTAGTTGGGCGGCCCCAGCATTTT. Translated: CASSLVGRPQHF. The full variable domain, with the rest looked up from reference TRBV7-2 and TRBJ1-5, is GAGVSQSPSNKVTEKGKDVELRCDPISGHTALYWYRQSLGQGLEFLIYFQGNSAPDKSGLPSDRFSAERTGGSVSTLTIQRTQQEDSAVYLCASSLVGRPQHFGDGTRLSIL.

V is TRBV6-5 and J is TRBJ2-7; TRBD2 is a possible D gene (6 bases). The germline CDR1 and CDR2 sequences are MNHEY and SVGAGI. There are 15 residues in the CDR3. Trimming removed 8 bases at V and 4 bases at J, with 21 bases between. This CDR3 reads CASGGGPTYLYEQYF. The DNA for the CDR3 is TGTGCCAGCGGGGGAGGCCCCACTTACTTGTACGAGCAGTACTTC.

On this clone: The junction shows a germline mismatch at one end, possibly a read error. This chain uses TRBV7-7 with TRBJ2-1; 7 nucleotides match TRBD1. This CDR3 is 17 amino acids long. CDR1 and CDR2 from the germline V gene are SSHAT and FNYEAQ (reference sequence). The CDR3 sequence: CASSRYRGETSYNEQFF. The DNA for the CDR3 is TGTGCTAGCAGTCGATACAGGGGAGAGACCTCCTACAATGAGCAGTTCTTC.

The chain has TRBV4-3 and TRBJ2-1; 7 bases match TRBD2. Germline V gene sequence: CDR1 LGHNA, CDR2 YSLEER. J gave up 2 bases and V 0 bases, and 4 bases lay outside the gene matches. The CDR3 has 16 residues. In DNA form, the CDR3 reads TGCGCCAGCAGCCAAGAACCGGCGGGGGCCTACAATGAGCAGTTCTTC. Translated, it gives CASSQEPAGAYNEQFF.

The chain is built from TRBV2 and TRBJ2-3, with 10 positions matching TRBD2. V lost 5 bases and J lost 0; bases outside the gene matches: 14. Germline CDR1 and CDR2: SNHLY and FYNNEI. CDR3 length equals 19 residues. CDR3 coding DNA: TGTGCCAGCAGTTCGAGTCGGACTAGCGGCCAATTTAGCACAGATACGCAGTATTTT. It specifies CASSSSRTSGQFSTDTQYF.

This clone was seen only a few times. This rearrangement joins TRBV6-1 to TRBJ2-7, with D perhaps matching TRBD1 (5 bases). V was pared by 3 bases and J by 4 bases, with 10 bases between. This CDR3 comprises 13 residues. The germline V gene has CDR1 MNHNS and CDR2 SASEGT. CDR3 in DNA: TGTGCCAGCAGTGACAACCAGGGTTACGAGCAGTACTTC. Protein product: CASSDNQGYEQYF.

The CDR3 coding sequence is TGCGCCAGCTCTAACGGGGACGAGCAGTACTTC. It codes for CASSNGDEQYF. The V call is TRBV5-1, the J call TRBJ2-7, with D possibly matching TRBD2 (5 bases). Deletions cut 7 bases from V and 5 bases from J, with 10 bases between. Germline V gene lookup returns CDR1 SGHRS and CDR2 YFSETQ. The CDR3 covers 11 residues.

There are a few counts of this clone. The CDR3 is CASSQTRGSRNQPQHF. The CDR3 nucleotides read TGCGCCAGCAGCCAGACTCGAGGCAGCCGTAATCAGCCCCAGCATTTT. The chain recombines TRBV4-1 with TRBJ1-5; D not resolved. V lost 3 bases and J lost 4, with 16 bases in between. The CDR3 totals 16 residues. The germline V gene encodes CDR1 MGHRA and CDR2 YSYEKL.

The CDR3 nucleotides are TGTGCCAGCAGTTTCTGGTACGGGGATGAAGCTTTCTTT. This encodes CASSFWYGDEAFF. This chain joins TRBV27 and TRBJ1-1; no clear D. The CDR3 extends over 13 amino acids. V lost 3 bases to trimming and J lost 7 bases, with 12 bases between them. Germline V gives CDR1 MNHEY, CDR2 SMNVEV (reference sequence).

The chain combines TRBV15 with TRBJ2-6; no clear D gene. The V gene lost 1 base and the J gene lost 0 bases, with 7 bases spanning the gap. CDR1 LNHNV and CDR2 YYDKDF come from the germline V gene (reference sequence). The CDR3 is 16 residues long. The CDR3 bases are TGTGCCACCAGCAGAGGTCCAGACTCTGGGGCCAACGTCCTGACTTTC. Its translation is CATSRGPDSGANVLTF.

The rearrangement joins TRBV12-2 to TRBJ2-1; no check of the table's D call, TRBD1, against the DNA was made. TRBV12-2 is noted as a pseudogene. The CDR3 spans 17 residues. This CDR3 reads CASRPCPTKTGRNEQFF. CDR3 sequence (DNA): TGTGCAAGTCGCCCTTGTCCAACTAAGACAGGGCGGAATGAGCAGTTCTTC.